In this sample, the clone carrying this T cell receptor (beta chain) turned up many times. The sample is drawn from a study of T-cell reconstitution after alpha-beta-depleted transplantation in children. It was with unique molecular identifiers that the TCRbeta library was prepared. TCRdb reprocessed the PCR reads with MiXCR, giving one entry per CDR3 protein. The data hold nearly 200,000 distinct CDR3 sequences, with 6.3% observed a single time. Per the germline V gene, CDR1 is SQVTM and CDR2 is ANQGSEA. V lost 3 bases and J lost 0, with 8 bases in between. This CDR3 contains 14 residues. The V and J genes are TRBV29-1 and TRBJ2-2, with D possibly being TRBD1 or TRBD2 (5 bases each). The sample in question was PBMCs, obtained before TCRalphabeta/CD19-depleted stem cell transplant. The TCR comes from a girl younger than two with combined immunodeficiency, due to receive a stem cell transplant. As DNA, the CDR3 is TGCAGCGTTGAGGGGGTCACGAACACCGGGGAGCTGTTTTTT. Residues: CSVEGVTNTGELFF.